The 27 T cell receptor beta chains below all came from one sample that was sequenced in a study of vaccination and CD4 T cells after COVID-19. Scientists ran DNA taken from cultured CD4+ T cells through the Oncomine TCR Beta short-read assay for sequencing. TCRdb re-called the PCR reads with MiXCR, one entry per CDR3 protein. This sample has 12,000 to 15,000 distinct CDR3 sequences, with roughly 34% found just once. Noted treatment: roughly 10-day PBMC culture with coronavirus spike peptide pools or control peptides (ViraFEST assay). Their cognate antigens are unknown. The material sequenced was cultured CD4+ T cells from blood. Receptors were obtained from a human donor with COVID-19.

V and J are TRBV6-1 and TRBJ1-5; 8 bases match TRBD1. The CDR3 sequence is 15 residues long. V lost 6 bases and J lost 7; bases outside the gene matches: 11. The germline CDR1 and CDR2 sequences are MNHNS and SASEGT. The CDR3 loop is CASRIDRGSGQPQHF. The DNA for the CDR3 is TGTGCCAGCAGAATCGACAGGGGTAGTGGCCAGCCCCAGCATTTT.

The chain carries TRBV5-1 and TRBJ1-1; D call uncertain. V shed 4 bases and J shed 4 bases, with 17 bases lying between them. The CDR3 covers 15 residues. Germline CDR1 and CDR2: SGHRS and YFSETQ. The CDR3 sequence: CASSVEGLKATEAFF. DNA for the CDR3: TGCGCCAGCAGCGTCGAAGGGCTAAAAGCCACTGAAGCTTTCTTT.

This clonotype was observed a handful of times. The chain uses TRBV21-1 and TRBJ2-7. TRBV21-1 is a known pseudogene. The CDR3 sequence is 13 residues long. CDR3 DNA sequence: TGTGCCAGCAGCAGGGGTTCTAGATACGAGCAGTACTTC. Protein: CASSRGSRYEQYF.

V is TRBV7-6 and J is TRBJ2-5; 14 bases fit TRBD2. V gave up 5 bases and J gave up 5 bases; unmatched junction bases: 4. There are 15 residues in the CDR3. CDR1 is SGHVS and CDR2 is FNYEAQ in the germline V gene. CDR3 loop: CASSPGLAGAETQYF. For the CDR3, the DNA is TGTGCCAGCAGCCCGGGACTAGCGGGGGCGGAGACCCAGTACTTC. Looking up the rest from reference TRBV7-6 and TRBJ2-5 gives the full variable domain: GAGVSQSPRYKVTKRGQDVALRCDPISGHVSLYWYRQALGQGPEFLTYFNYEAQQDKSGLPNDRFSAERPEGSISTLTIQRTEQRDSAMYRCASSPGLAGAETQYFGPGTRLLVL.

The chain carries TRBV5-1 and TRBJ1-1; 7 nucleotides align to TRBD1. Germline CDR1 is SGHRS and CDR2 is YFSETQ. Trimming took 4 bases from V and 4 from J; bases not matched to a gene: 4. This CDR3 has 13 amino acids. The CDR3 bases are TGCGCCAGCAGCGCCTCAGGGGGCACTGAAGCTTTCTTT. Amino acids: CASSASGGTEAFF.

The sample holds a few counts of this clonotype. V and J are TRBV25-1 and TRBJ2-2; D is perhaps TRBD2 (6 bases). Germline lookup yields CDR1 MGHDK and CDR2 SYGVNS. Trimming cost V 5 bases and J 5 bases, with 15 bases left between them. The CDR3 is 15 residues long. CDR3 sequence (DNA): TGTGCCAGCAGTCCGGCCGCCCGGGGGACCGGGGAGCTGTTTTTT. Its protein is CASSPAARGTGELFF.

The chain employs TRBV4-3 and TRBJ2-5; 9 nucleotides agree with TRBD2. CDR3 size: 14 residues. CDR1 is LGHNA and CDR2 is YSLEER in the germline V gene. The V and J ends lost 0 bases and 5 bases, in that order; junction bases with no gene match: 1. CDR3 region: CASSQDAGGETQYF. DNA for the CDR3: TGCGCCAGCAGCCAAGACGCGGGGGGGGAGACCCAGTACTTC.

The V call is TRBV7-3, the J call TRBJ1-1; a possible D gene is TRBD1 (6 bases). The germline CDR1 and CDR2 sequences are SGHTA and FQGTGA. V was trimmed by 2 bases and J by 0 bases, leaving 16 bases between them. The CDR3 covers 17 residues. CDR3 coding DNA: TGTGCCAGCAGCTTATTCGGACAGAGAGGGATGAACACTGAAGCTTTCTTT. This translates into CASSLFGQRGMNTEAFF.

This chain links TRBV20-1 with TRBJ2-1; D ambiguous. V lost 6 bases and J lost 5, with 17 bases in between. The CDR3 is made up of 14 amino acids. Germline V CDR1 and CDR2: DFQATT, SNEGSKA (reference sequence). CDR3 in DNA: TGCAGTGCCCCCGGATCCTTAGGCCACAATGAGCAGTTCTTC. Its translation: CSAPGSLGHNEQFF.

With respect to this clonotype: One end of the junction does not line up with germline, which may come from a read error. The chain employs TRBV11-3 and TRBJ2-1; D not certain. Germline values: CDR1 SGHNT, CDR2 YENEEA. CDR3 length equals 13 residues. The CDR3 nucleotides are TGCGCCAGCAGCTTAGTTTCCCGGGATGAGCAGTTCTTC. It codes for CASSLVSRDEQFF.

V and J are TRBV12-3 or TRBV12-4 and TRBJ2-6; TRBD1 agrees at 8 bases. This CDR3 is 16 amino acids long. Trimming took 6 bases from V and 1 from J; bases not matched to a gene: 5. As DNA, the CDR3 is TGTGCCAGCAGCTATACAGGGGGATCTGGGGCCAACGTCCTGACTTTC. It encodes CASSYTGGSGANVLTF.

This clonotype was counted between two and nine times. V gene TRBV10-3 combines with J gene TRBJ1-2; D remains ambiguous. V was cut by 6 bases and J by 2 bases, with 7 bases left in between. The CDR3 loop spans 12 amino acids. The germline V gene has CDR1 ENHRY and CDR2 SYGVKD. The CDR3 sequence is CAISPVNYGYTF. The CDR3 bases are TGTGCCATCAGCCCAGTCAACTATGGCTACACCTTC.

The chain uses TRBV5-5 and TRBJ1-5; the D is unclear. The CDR3 is 15 amino acids. Deletions cut 6 bases from V and 2 bases from J, with 15 bases between. Germline lookup yields CDR1 SGHKS and CDR2 YYEKEE (reference sequence). The chain's CDR3 is CASTLGLGGNQPQHF. In nucleotides, the CDR3 is TGTGCCAGCACCCTTGGCTTAGGTGGCAATCAGCCCCAGCATTTT.

The sample holds one count of this clonotype. V and J are TRBV5-1 and TRBJ2-5; 12 nucleotides line up with TRBD1. This CDR3 contains 16 residues. The V gene end was trimmed by 5 bases and the J gene end by 1 base; junction bases not matched to a gene: 6. Germline V gene lookup returns CDR1 SGHRS and CDR2 YFSETQ. CDR3 DNA: TGCGCCAGCAGGGCCGGGACAGGGGGCGGCCAAGAGACCCAGTACTTC. Amino acid sequence: CASRAGTGGGQETQYF.

The chain couples TRBV25-1 to TRBJ1-2; 9 bases map to TRBD1. Germline CDR1 MGHDK, CDR2 SYGVNS. The CDR3 has 12 residues. V was clipped by 6 bases and J by 6 bases; unmatched bases: 2. CDR3: CASRRTGDGYTF. DNA of the CDR3: TGTGCCAGCAGACGGACAGGGGATGGCTACACCTTC.

This chain links TRBV3-1 with TRBJ1-1; 8 bases are shared with TRBD1. The V and J ends lost 1 base and 7 bases, in that order; junction bases with no gene match: 2. The CDR3 length is 13 residues. Germline V gives CDR1 LGHDT, CDR2 YNNKEL (reference sequence). CDR3 sequence reads: CASSQGGQVEAFF. CDR3 in DNA: TGTGCCAGCAGCCAAGGGGGACAGGTTGAAGCTTTCTTT.

The chain is built from TRBV6-1 and TRBJ1-2, with D possibly being TRBD1 (5 bases). The CDR3 has 13 residues. Germline V gene lookup returns CDR1 MNHNS and CDR2 SASEGT. V lost 1 base and J lost 8, with 11 bases in between. The CDR3: CASSEERDRGYTF. CDR3 in DNA: TGTGCCAGCAGTGAAGAGAGGGACCGGGGCTACACCTTC.

The V call is TRBV2, the J call TRBJ2-5; TRBD1 agrees at 9 bases. Germline-derived CDR1 and CDR2 are SNHLY and FYNNEI. The CDR3 loop spans 13 amino acids. The V gene end was trimmed by 8 bases and the J gene end by 3 bases; junction bases not matched to a gene: 4. The CDR3 DNA reads as TGTGCCAGCTACAGGGGGCGCAAAGAGACCCAGTACTTC. It yields the protein CASYRGRKETQYF.

In this sample, this clonotype turned up once. This chain joins TRBV10-2 and TRBJ1-2, with a possible D match to TRBD1 (5 bases). The CDR3 has 13 residues. V was shortened by 2 bases and J by 5 bases, with 9 bases between the two germline ends. Germline assignment: CDR1 WSHSY and CDR2 SAAADI. The CDR3: CASSEGGGYGYTF. As DNA, the CDR3 is TGCGCCAGCAGTGAGGGTGGGGGGTATGGCTACACCTTC.

This sequence joins TRBV6-5 and TRBJ2-7; a weak D match, TRBD1 (6 bases). CDR1 and CDR2 from the germline V gene are MNHEY and SVGAGI. The CDR3 extends over 14 amino acids. Between the trimmed V and J ends, which lost 2 bases and 2 bases, there was a span of 10 bases. CDR3 protein: CASSYGRGTYEQYF. Written as DNA, the CDR3 is TGTGCCAGCAGTTACGGCAGGGGTACCTACGAGCAGTACTTC.

The rearrangement uses TRBV7-9 and TRBJ2-7; 7 bases fit TRBD2. The CDR3 length is 15 residues. Germline CDR1 is SEHNR and CDR2 is FQNEAQ (reference sequence). The ends lost 1 base at V and 0 bases at J; junction bases unmatched: 3. The CDR3 here is CASSLVGGSSYEQYF. The CDR3, as DNA: TGTGCCAGCAGCTTAGTGGGGGGGAGCTCCTACGAGCAGTACTTC.

The V call is TRBV18, the J call TRBJ1-2; D is ambiguous. CDR3 length: 12 amino acids. Germline CDR1 and CDR2: KGHSH and LQKENI. V lost 6 bases, J lost 5 bases, and 10 bases lay in between. The DNA of the CDR3 is TGTGCCAGCTCTTGGCAGGAGTATGGCTACACCTTC. Protein product: CASSWQEYGYTF.

This clonotype was seen only a few times. The chain combines TRBV27 with TRBJ2-3; D may be TRBD1 (5 bases). This CDR3 has 14 amino acids. V was pared by 10 bases and J by 3 bases, with 17 bases between. In germline, CDR1 is MNHEY, CDR2 SMNVEV (reference sequence). The CDR3 bases are TGTGCCACCAACCCGACAGTAGGGACAGATACGCAGTATTTT. Translating gives CATNPTVGTDTQYF.

The chain uses TRBV18 and TRBJ1-2; 8 nucleotides match TRBD1. With V trimmed by 1 base and J by 8 bases, 6 bases remained unmatched. The length of the CDR3 is 14 residues. Germline lookup yields CDR1 KGHSH and CDR2 LQKENI. The CDR3 DNA sequence: TGTGCCAGCTCACCACTCCGGACAGGGCACGGCTACACCTTC. Amino acids: CASSPLRTGHGYTF.

This clonotype was observed a handful of times. The J gene is TRBJ1-5, the V gene TRBV5-1; no clear D. The V gene's germline CDR1 is SGHRS and CDR2 YFSETQ. V lost 1 base and J lost 0, with 8 bases in between. The CDR3 loop spans 15 amino acids. CDR3 region: CASSLMGISNQPQHF. DNA of the CDR3: TGCGCCAGCAGCTTGATGGGAATTAGCAATCAGCCCCAGCATTTT.

This clonotype was observed a few times. The gene calls are TRBV6-1 and TRBJ1-1; tentative D call: TRBD1 (5 bases). This CDR3 is 13 amino acids long. The V gene lost 6 bases and the J gene lost 7 bases, with 15 bases spanning the gap. The germline gives CDR1 MNHNS, CDR2 SASEGT. The CDR3 reads CASRHQLQDEAFF. In DNA form, the CDR3 reads TGTGCCAGCAGGCATCAATTACAGGATGAAGCTTTCTTT.

As for this clonotype: A read error may account for a junction end that differs from germline. V usage is TRBV7-7 and J usage is TRBJ2-2; D uncertain. The CDR3 covers 16 residues. Germline lookup yields CDR1 SSHAT and CDR2 FNYEAQ (reference sequence). The chain's CDR3 is CASSLFVGMRTGELFF. CDR3 sequence (DNA): TGTGCTAGCAGCTTATTCGTGGGGATGAGGACCGGGGAGCTGTTTTTT.